One and the same sample provided the 23 T cell receptor beta chains below, sequenced in a study of cytomegalovirus exposure and HLA in healthy donors. PCR was performed using 60 Vbeta and 13 Jbeta primers. Profiled with immunoSEQ multiplex PCR; TCRdb holds only in-frame clones, not every one. The data contain 150,000 to 200,000 clones, about 82% of them singletons. The sequencing input was PBMCs. The source is a woman aged 18-29 years in good health and CMV-seronegative.

V usage is TRBV5-5 and J usage is TRBJ1-2, with D perhaps matching TRBD1 (6 bases). V lost 6 bases and J 7 bases, leaving 13 bases between the germline ends. Germline CDR1 and CDR2: SGHKS and YYEKEE (reference sequence). The CDR3 consists of 12 residues. The CDR3 sequence: CASNQGYFGYTF. The CDR3 DNA reads TGTGCCAGCAACCAGGGGTACTTTGGCTACACCTTC.

The chain links TRBV7-2 to TRBJ1-5, with 7 nucleotides matching TRBD1. Germline-derived CDR1 and CDR2 are SGHTA and FQGNSA. With V trimmed by 5 bases and J by 2 bases, 0 bases remained unmatched. The CDR3 is made up of 13 amino acids. DNA for the CDR3: TGTGCCAGCAGCCAGGGGGGCAATCAGCCCCAGCATTTT. Protein product: CASSQGGNQPQHF.

V gene TRBV19 combines with J gene TRBJ1-4, with 9 bases lining up with TRBD1. Germline CDR1 is LNHDA and CDR2 is SQIVND (reference sequence). V lost 4 bases and J lost 5; bases outside the gene matches: 8. This CDR3 comprises 16 residues. CDR3 nucleotide sequence: TGTGCCAGTAGTACCCCAGGGACAGGGCCAAATGAAAAACTGTTTTTT. Residues: CASSTPGTGPNEKLFF.

This chain links TRBV6-1 with TRBJ2-5, with a weak D call TRBD1 (5 bases). The CDR3 is made up of 13 amino acids. Trimming pared 7 bases from V and 5 bases from J, leaving 14 bases between. Looked up from germline, CDR1 is MNHNS and CDR2 is SASEGT. Here the CDR3 reads CASTQTVYETQYF. CDR3 in DNA: TGTGCCAGCACCCAGACAGTTTATGAGACCCAGTACTTC.

The CDR3 DNA is TGTGCCAGCAGTTTATCAGGGGTGATTTACGAGCAGTACTTC. As protein: CASSLSGVIYEQYF. The chain employs TRBV27 and TRBJ2-7, with D possibly matching TRBD1 (5 bases). Germline V gene lookup returns CDR1 MNHEY and CDR2 SMNVEV (reference sequence). There are 14 residues in the CDR3. V lost 0 bases to trimming and J lost 4 bases, with 10 bases between them.

The rearrangement uses TRBV9 and TRBJ2-7; D is possibly TRBD2 (6 bases). Germline V gene lookup returns CDR1 SGDLS and CDR2 YYNGEE. The ends were cut back, 3 bases at V and 8 bases at J, with 18 bases in the middle. The CDR3 is 14 residues long. The CDR3 DNA reads TGTGCCAGCAGCGAGGGGTCTCTCGGGGGTCAGCAGTACTTC. It is translated as CASSEGSLGGQQYF. The whole variable domain, filled in from reference TRBV9 and TRBJ2-7, reads DSGVTQTPKHLITATGQRVTLRCSPRSGDLSVYWYQQSLDQGLQFLIQYYNGEERAKGNILERFSAQQFPDLHSELNLSSLELGDSALYFCASSEGSLGGQQYFGPGTRLTVT.

The chain joins TRBV19 to TRBJ2-5, with D possibly being TRBD1 (6 bases). Trimming removed 5 bases from V and 3 bases from J, with 10 bases in between. The CDR3 sequence is 13 residues long. Per the germline V gene, CDR1 is LNHDA and CDR2 is SQIVND (reference sequence). The DNA of the CDR3 is TGTGCCAGTAGTCCTAGGGGGAAAGAGACCCAGTACTTC. Protein: CASSPRGKETQYF.

This clone has only a few counts. The chain links TRBV7-2 to TRBJ2-3; 12 bases align to TRBD2. This CDR3 has 16 amino acids. The V and J ends lost 6 bases and 4 bases, in that order; junction bases with no gene match: 8. In germline, CDR1 is SGHTA, CDR2 FQGNSA. CDR3 sequence (DNA): TGTGCCAGCAGGACACTAGCGGGAGGATCTCCAGATACGCAGTATTTT. Amino acid sequence: CASRTLAGGSPDTQYF. The full variable domain, completed using reference TRBV7-2 and TRBJ2-3, is GAGVSQSPSNKVTEKGKDVELRCDPISGHTALYWYRQSLGQGLEFLIYFQGNSAPDKSGLPSDRFSAERTGGSVSTLTIQRTQQEDSAVYLCASRTLAGGSPDTQYFGPGTRLTVL.

In DNA form, the CDR3 reads TGTGCCAGCAGTTCCAGACTCCAGACCAACTATGGCTACACCTTC. Translation: CASSSRLQTNYGYTF. V and J are TRBV6-1 and TRBJ1-2; D remains ambiguous. The germline CDR1 and CDR2 sequences are MNHNS and SASEGT. V lost 5 bases, J lost 2 bases, and 15 bases lay in between. The CDR3 is 15 residues long.

The V gene is TRBV15, the J gene TRBJ2-3; D is perhaps TRBD2 (6 bases). V gave up 7 bases and J gave up 1 base, with 12 bases separating them. Germline V CDR1 and CDR2: LNHNV, YYDKDF (reference sequence). The CDR3 covers 14 residues. CDR3: CATKEGGGTDTQYF. CDR3 DNA sequence: TGTGCCACCAAGGAGGGTGGGGGCACAGATACGCAGTATTTT.

The rearrangement joins TRBV5-1 to TRBJ2-1; D is ambiguous. Trimming pared 0 bases from V and 8 bases from J, leaving 12 bases between. CDR3 length: 14 residues. The germline CDR1 and CDR2 sequences are SGHRS and YFSETQ. CDR3 in DNA: TGCGCCAGCAGCTTGGGTCCTAGGTTGGATGAGCAGTTCTTC. Protein sequence: CASSLGPRLDEQFF.

The V call is TRBV7-9, the J call TRBJ1-2; D call uncertain. Per germline, CDR1 SEHNR and CDR2 FQNEAQ (reference sequence). The V gene lost 1 base and the J gene lost 3 bases, with 6 bases spanning the gap. This CDR3 is built from 13 residues. The CDR3 protein is CASSLVPDYGYTF. The DNA for the CDR3 is TGTGCCAGCAGCTTAGTGCCGGACTATGGCTACACCTTC.

This sequence joins TRBV10-3 and TRBJ2-7; 7 nucleotides agree with TRBD1. The CDR3 is 14 amino acids. The germline V gene encodes CDR1 ENHRY and CDR2 SYGVKD. V was clipped by 0 bases and J by 3 bases; unmatched bases: 2. In DNA form, the CDR3 reads TGTGCCATCAGTGAGTCGGCAGGGGGCTACGAGCAGTACTTC. Translating gives CAISESAGGYEQYF.

This rearrangement joins TRBV5-1 to TRBJ1-5; 7 positions agree with TRBD1. CDR1 SGHRS and CDR2 YFSETQ come from the germline V gene. The CDR3 consists of 15 residues. After removal of 0 bases from V and 7 bases from J, the junction contained 7 bases not matched to a gene. As DNA, the CDR3 is TGCGCCAGCAGCTTGGGGACAGGTGGTGGGCAGCCCCAGCATTTT. This gives the protein CASSLGTGGGQPQHF. Based on the CDR3 plus reference TRBV5-1 and TRBJ1-5, the full variable domain is KAGVTQTPRYLIKTRGQQVTLSCSPISGHRSVSWYQQTPGQGLQFLFEYFSETQRNKGNFPGRFSGRQFSNSRSEMNVSTLELGDSALYLCASSLGTGGGQPQHFGDGTRLSIL.

This chain's CDR3 is CASSYTGTSGSRSSYEQYF. In DNA, the CDR3 is TGCGCCAGCAGCTACACCGGGACTAGCGGGAGCCGGAGCTCCTACGAGCAGTACTTC. V and J are TRBV5-1 and TRBJ2-7; 14 bases are shared with TRBD2. The CDR3 is made up of 19 amino acids. The germline CDR1 and CDR2 sequences are SGHRS and YFSETQ. V lost 3 bases and J lost 0; bases outside the gene matches: 11.

The gene calls are TRBV7-9 and TRBJ2-3; D is uncertain. The CDR3 covers 14 residues. The germline V and J ends were trimmed by 5 bases and 1 base, with 10 bases remaining between them. The germline V gene encodes CDR1 SEHNR and CDR2 FQNEAQ (reference sequence). The DNA of the CDR3 is TGTGCCAGCAGCCCTAGGTCGGGCACAGATACGCAGTATTTT. This translates into CASSPRSGTDTQYF.

This clone was recorded only once. The rearrangement joins TRBV7-9 to TRBJ1-1; 7 bases agree with TRBD1. This CDR3 has 17 amino acids. The V gene end was trimmed by 5 bases and the J gene end by 0 bases; junction bases not matched to a gene: 12. CDR1 and CDR2 (germline): SEHNR, FQNEAQ (reference sequence). The CDR3 loop reads CASSARQGGNMNTEAFF. The CDR3 DNA reads as TGTGCCAGCAGCGCCCGACAGGGAGGTAATATGAACACTGAAGCTTTCTTT.

This chain connects TRBV6-1 to TRBJ1-6; TRBD1 matches 7 bases. The junction had 9 bases not matched to a gene; V was cut back by 1 base and J by 9 bases. CDR3 size: 16 residues. Germline loops: CDR1 MNHNS, CDR2 SASEGT. The CDR3 spells CASSEVAPQGGSPLHF. The CDR3, as DNA: TGTGCCAGCAGTGAAGTGGCCCCCCAGGGGGGTTCACCCCTCCACTTT.

This clone showed up many times. The chain carries TRBV6-1 and TRBJ2-7; maybe TRBD2 (5 bases). V was pared by 0 bases and J by 5 bases, with 14 bases between. Germline CDR1 is MNHNS and CDR2 is SASEGT. This CDR3 has 15 amino acids. As DNA, the CDR3 is TGTGCCAGCAGTGAAGCGCCGGGAAGTTCCGACGAGCAGTACTTC. Its translation: CASSEAPGSSDEQYF.

The CDR3: CASSEGAGLAKEQYF. In nucleotides, the CDR3 is TGTGCCAGCAGTGAAGGCGCGGGACTAGCGAAAGAGCAGTACTTC. J is TRBJ2-7 and V is TRBV6-1, with 10 positions matching TRBD2. Losses at the gene ends were 1 base for V and 7 bases for J; bases not matched to a gene: 7. Germline V gene sequence: CDR1 MNHNS, CDR2 SASEGT. This CDR3 is built from 15 residues.

V gene TRBV12-5 combines with J gene TRBJ2-1, with 9 bases fitting TRBD1. Germline V gene sequence: CDR1 LGHNT, CDR2 FRNRAP. CDR3 size: 13 residues. The trim removed 5 bases at V and 10 bases at J, leaving 6 bases unmatched. The CDR3 region has the DNA TGTGCTAGTGGTCAACAGGGGGCGCGGGAGCAGTTCTTC. As protein: CASGQQGAREQFF.

This clone was observed a handful of times. The chain recombines TRBV7-9 with TRBJ2-7, with a weak D call TRBD2 (5 bases). Trimming took 11 bases from V and 0 from J, leaving 14 bases between them. Germline CDR1 is SEHNR and CDR2 is FQNEAQ (reference sequence). The CDR3 length is 13 residues. This chain's CDR3 is CAGGPMSSYEQYF. For the CDR3, the DNA is TGTGCCGGCGGGCCTATGAGCTCCTACGAGCAGTACTTC.

The chain recombines TRBV11-2 with TRBJ2-7; 8 bases fit TRBD2. With 0 bases clipped from V and 3 bases from J, the junction kept 4 bases outside the gene matches. Germline lookup yields CDR1 SGHAT and CDR2 FQNNGV. The CDR3 has 15 residues. CDR3 region: CASSLEGSGIYEQYF. The CDR3 DNA is TGTGCCAGCAGCTTAGAGGGTAGCGGGATCTACGAGCAGTACTTC. Filled out from reference TRBV11-2 and TRBJ2-7, the complete variable domain reads EAGVAQSPRYKIIEKRQSVAFWCNPISGHATLYWYQQILGQGPKLLIQFQNNGVVDDSQLPKDRFSAERLKGVDSTLKIQPAKLEDSAVYLCASSLEGSGIYEQYFGPGTRLTVT.